The T cell receptor beta chain under discussion was sequenced for a study of memory CD4+ T cells and cytomegalovirus serostatus. Study results and caveats: Suggested: most of the CMV-linked TCR signature lies in CD4+ memory cells. Repertoires predicted CMV serostatus with median bootstrapped AUC of around 0.96.

Germline assignment: CDR1 SEHNR and CDR2 FQNEAQ (reference sequence). V lost 8 bases and J 2 bases, leaving 16 bases between the germline ends. CDR3 size: 15 residues. Single viable CD3+CD4+CD8-CD45RO+ cells were sorted as the memory CD4+ T cells. Total CD4+ T cells were enriched by CD4 positive selection. Per the original methods: After removing out-of-frame reads, over 2 million distinct TCRbeta sequences remained. Measured with immunoSEQ multiplex PCR; TCRdb has only the in-frame clones, and not every one. For V, J and clone size, that table is used; D and trimming come from the DNA. The table has about 60,000 clones, more than 65% seen once. A remark on this clone: Antigen specificity is unknown.

This rearrangement joins TRBV7-9 to TRBJ1-3, with TRBD1 as a possible D gene (6 bases). The receptor was isolated from an adult in good health and CMV-seronegative. Some clones in this sample may be carry-over from other donors' samples. Sequencing used memory CD4+ T cells from blood. For the CDR3, the DNA is TGTGCCAGCGGACCCTTTACAGGGACTGGAAACACCATATATTTT. It yields the protein CASGPFTGTGNTIYF.